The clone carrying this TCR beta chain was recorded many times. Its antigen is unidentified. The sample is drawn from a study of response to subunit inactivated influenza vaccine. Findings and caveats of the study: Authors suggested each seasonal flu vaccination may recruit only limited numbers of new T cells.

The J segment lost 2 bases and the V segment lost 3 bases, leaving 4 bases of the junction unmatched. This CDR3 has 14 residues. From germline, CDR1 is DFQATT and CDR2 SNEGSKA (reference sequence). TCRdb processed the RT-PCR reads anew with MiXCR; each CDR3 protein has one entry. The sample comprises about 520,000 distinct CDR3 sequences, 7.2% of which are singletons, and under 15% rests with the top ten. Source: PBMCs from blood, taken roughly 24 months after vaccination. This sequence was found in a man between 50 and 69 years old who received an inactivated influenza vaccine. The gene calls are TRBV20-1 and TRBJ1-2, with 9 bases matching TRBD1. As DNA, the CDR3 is TGCAGTGCTAGGGACAGGGGAGCAAACTATGGCTACACCTTC. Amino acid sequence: CSARDRGANYGYTF.